Described below is a single T cell receptor beta chain sequence and its context. Antigen specificity is unknown. The sample comes from a study of T cells in narcolepsy. Study-level results: Autoreactive clonotypes reportedly recurred in blood of same and different patients, not controls. No autoreactive T cell clone sequences appeared in some memory CD4+ repertoires. HCRT-specific and TRIB2-specific autoreactive clonotypes appeared among same-patient CSF and blood CD4+ clonotypes.

Data came from immunoSEQ multiplex PCR; TCRdb stores just in-frame clones and leaves some out. The sample holds 12,000 or so clones, around 94% seen once. This CDR3 has 15 residues. Germline trimming cut 5 bases from V and 3 bases from J; bases unmatched to any gene: 7. Germline CDR1 MNHEY, CDR2 SVGAGI. The chain couples TRBV6-5 to TRBJ2-1; 7 bases are shared with TRBD2. The sequence derives from a human donor with narcolepsy. Sequencing was performed on CD45RA- memory CD4+ T cells from PBMCs. The CDR3 DNA is TGTGCCAGCAGTCTGCAAGCGGGACGCTACAATGAGCAGTTCTTC. This codes for CASSLQAGRYNEQFF.